The TCR beta chain under discussion was sequenced for a study of blood T cell repertoires in COVID-19. Study context: Both acute and convalescent COVID-19 samples were obtained from the United States, Italy and Spain. T cells, B-cell-depleted T cells, or PBMCs provided the cDNA or gDNA that served as material.

The authors' processing: Amplified reference gene primers provided the basis for estimating nucleated cell counts. Measured with immunoSEQ multiplex PCR; TCRdb has only the in-frame clones, and not every one. V, J and clone size reflect that table, while D and trimming were determined from the DNA. The sample has about 250,000 clones, around 85% seen once. CDR1 and CDR2 (germline): SGHRS, YFSETQ. The CDR3 covers 15 residues. The V gene lost 0 bases and the J gene lost 6 bases, with 13 bases spanning the gap. The chain joins TRBV5-1 to TRBJ1-5; D not certain. Sequencing used peripheral blood. This receptor was taken from a man older than 75 with acute or convalescent COVID-19. In nucleotides, the CDR3 is TGCGCCAGCAGCTTGGACAATCCCGGACTTCAGCCCCAGCATTTT. Translating it yields CASSLDNPGLQPQHF. Full variable domain (remainder filled in from reference TRBV5-1 and TRBJ1-5): KAGVTQTPRYLIKTRGQQVTLSCSPISGHRSVSWYQQTPGQGLQFLFEYFSETQRNKGNFPGRFSGRQFSNSRSEMNVSTLELGDSALYLCASSLDNPGLQPQHFGDGTRLSIL.